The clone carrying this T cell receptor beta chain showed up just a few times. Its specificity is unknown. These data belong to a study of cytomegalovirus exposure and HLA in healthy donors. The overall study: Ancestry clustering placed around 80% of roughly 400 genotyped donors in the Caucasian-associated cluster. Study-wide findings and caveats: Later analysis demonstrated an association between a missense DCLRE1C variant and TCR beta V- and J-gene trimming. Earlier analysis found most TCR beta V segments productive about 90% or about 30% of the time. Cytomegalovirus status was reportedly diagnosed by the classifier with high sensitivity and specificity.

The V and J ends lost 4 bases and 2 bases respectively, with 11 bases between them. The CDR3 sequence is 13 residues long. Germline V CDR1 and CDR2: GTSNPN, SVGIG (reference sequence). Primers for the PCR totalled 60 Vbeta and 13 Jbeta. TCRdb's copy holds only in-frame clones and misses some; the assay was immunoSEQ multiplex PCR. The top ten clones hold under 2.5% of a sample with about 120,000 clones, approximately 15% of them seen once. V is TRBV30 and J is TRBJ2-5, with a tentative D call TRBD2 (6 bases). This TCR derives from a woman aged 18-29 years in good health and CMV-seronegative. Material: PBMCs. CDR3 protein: CAWTRLGQETQYF. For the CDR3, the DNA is TGTGCCTGGACAAGACTAGGACAAGAGACCCAGTACTTC.